One T cell receptor beta chain is described in this entry. Per the authors' pipeline: The assay estimated nucleated cells by amplifying reference gene primers. The protocol was immunoSEQ multiplex PCR, while the TCRdb copy is restricted to in-frame clones and leaves out a portion. The V and J calls and clone size are taken from that table; D and trimming were inferred from the DNA. Counted here are under 75,000 clones, 85% to 90% occurring once; the ten biggest clones make up about 13%. CDR3 size: 15 residues. Germline V lookup: CDR1 SGHTA, CDR2 FQGNSA. With 5 bases clipped from V and 2 bases from J, the junction kept 9 bases outside the gene matches. The data are from a study of blood T cell repertoires in COVID-19. In the study overall: Italy, Spain and the United States were the sources of the convalescent and acute COVID-19 samples.

The V and J genes are TRBV7-2 and TRBJ2-7; 7 bases match TRBD1. The sequenced sample was peripheral blood. The sequence was collected from a man aged 55-75 years with active COVID-19. The CDR3 spells CASSPRSGQTYEQYF. CDR3 in DNA: TGTGCCAGCAGCCCCCGGTCGGGACAGACCTACGAGCAGTACTTC.